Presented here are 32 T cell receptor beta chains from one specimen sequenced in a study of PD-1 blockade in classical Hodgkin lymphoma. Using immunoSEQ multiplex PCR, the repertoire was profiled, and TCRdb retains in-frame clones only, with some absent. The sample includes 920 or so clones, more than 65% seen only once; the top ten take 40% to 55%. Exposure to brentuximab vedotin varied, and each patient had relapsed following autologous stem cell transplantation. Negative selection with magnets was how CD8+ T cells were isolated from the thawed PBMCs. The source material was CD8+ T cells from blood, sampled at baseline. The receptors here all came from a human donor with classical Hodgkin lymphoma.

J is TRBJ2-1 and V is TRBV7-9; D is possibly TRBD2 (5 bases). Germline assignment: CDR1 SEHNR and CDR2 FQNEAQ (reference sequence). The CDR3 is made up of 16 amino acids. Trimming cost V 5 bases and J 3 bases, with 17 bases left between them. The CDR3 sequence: CASSPSFGLNYNEQFF. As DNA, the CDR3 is TGTGCCAGCAGCCCAAGCTTCGGACTGAACTACAATGAGCAGTTCTTC.

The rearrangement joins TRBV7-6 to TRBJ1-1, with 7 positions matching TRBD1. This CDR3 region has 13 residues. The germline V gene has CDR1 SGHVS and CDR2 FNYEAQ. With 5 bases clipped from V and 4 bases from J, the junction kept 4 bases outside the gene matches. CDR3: CASSPGGPTEAFF. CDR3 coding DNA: TGTGCCAGCAGCCCAGGGGGACCCACTGAAGCTTTCTTT.

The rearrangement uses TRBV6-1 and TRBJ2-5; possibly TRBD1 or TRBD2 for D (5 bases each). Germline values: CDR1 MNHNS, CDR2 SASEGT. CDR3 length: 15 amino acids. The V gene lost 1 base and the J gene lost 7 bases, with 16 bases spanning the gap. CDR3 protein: CASSEVEGVGGTQYF. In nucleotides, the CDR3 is TGTGCCAGCAGTGAAGTAGAAGGGGTTGGAGGGACCCAGTACTTC.

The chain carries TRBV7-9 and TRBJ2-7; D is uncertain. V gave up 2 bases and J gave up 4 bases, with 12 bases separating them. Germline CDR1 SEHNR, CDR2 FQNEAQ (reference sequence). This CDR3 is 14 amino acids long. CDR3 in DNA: TGTGCCAGCAGCTTATCCCGCGTAGGTTACGAGCAGTACTTC. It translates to CASSLSRVGYEQYF.

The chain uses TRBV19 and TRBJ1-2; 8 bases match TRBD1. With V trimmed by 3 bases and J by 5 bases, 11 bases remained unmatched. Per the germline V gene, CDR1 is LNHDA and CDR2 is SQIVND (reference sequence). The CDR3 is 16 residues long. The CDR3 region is CASSMGGQVSAYGYTF. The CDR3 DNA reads TGTGCCAGTAGTATGGGGGGACAGGTCTCGGCTTATGGCTACACCTTC.

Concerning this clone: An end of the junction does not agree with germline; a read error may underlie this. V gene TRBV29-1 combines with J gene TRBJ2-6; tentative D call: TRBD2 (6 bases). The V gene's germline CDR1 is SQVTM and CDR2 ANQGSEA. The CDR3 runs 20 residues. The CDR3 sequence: CSVQDTLAYKIQSRANVLTF. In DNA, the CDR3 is TGCAGCGTTCAAGACACACTAGCATACAAAATACAAAGTCGGGCCAACGTCCTGACTTTC.

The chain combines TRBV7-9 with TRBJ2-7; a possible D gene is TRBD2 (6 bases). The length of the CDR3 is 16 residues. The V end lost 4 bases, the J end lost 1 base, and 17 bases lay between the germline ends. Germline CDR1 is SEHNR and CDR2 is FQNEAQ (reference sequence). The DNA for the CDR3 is TGTGCCAGCAGCTCAGACTCGGGACTGATATCCTACGAGCAGTACTTC. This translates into CASSSDSGLISYEQYF.

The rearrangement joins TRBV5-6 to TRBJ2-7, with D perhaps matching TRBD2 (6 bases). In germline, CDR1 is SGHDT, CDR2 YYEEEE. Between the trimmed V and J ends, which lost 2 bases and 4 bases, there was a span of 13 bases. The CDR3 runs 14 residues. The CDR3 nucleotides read TGTGCCAGCAGCTTAGGCGGGGATTTTTACGAGCAGTACTTC. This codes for CASSLGGDFYEQYF.

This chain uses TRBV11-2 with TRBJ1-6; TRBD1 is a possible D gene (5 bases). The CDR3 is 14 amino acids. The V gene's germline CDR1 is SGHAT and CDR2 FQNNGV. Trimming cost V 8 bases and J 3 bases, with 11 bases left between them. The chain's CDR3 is CASGVGDYNSPLHF. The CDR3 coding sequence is TGTGCCAGCGGCGTGGGGGACTATAATTCACCCCTCCACTTT.

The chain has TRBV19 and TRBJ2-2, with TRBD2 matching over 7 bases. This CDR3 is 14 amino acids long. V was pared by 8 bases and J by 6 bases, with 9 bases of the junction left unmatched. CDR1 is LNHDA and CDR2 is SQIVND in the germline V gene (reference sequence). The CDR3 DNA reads TGTGCCAGTGGAGGGGAGGGGTGGGCCGGGGAGCTGTTTTTT. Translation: CASGGEGWAGELFF.

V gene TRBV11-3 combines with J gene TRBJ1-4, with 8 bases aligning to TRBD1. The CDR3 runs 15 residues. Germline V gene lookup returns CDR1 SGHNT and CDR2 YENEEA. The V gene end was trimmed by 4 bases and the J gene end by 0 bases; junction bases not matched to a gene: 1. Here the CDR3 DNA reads TGTGCCAGCAGCTCGACAGGGGCAACTAATGAAAAACTGTTTTTT. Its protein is CASSSTGATNEKLFF.

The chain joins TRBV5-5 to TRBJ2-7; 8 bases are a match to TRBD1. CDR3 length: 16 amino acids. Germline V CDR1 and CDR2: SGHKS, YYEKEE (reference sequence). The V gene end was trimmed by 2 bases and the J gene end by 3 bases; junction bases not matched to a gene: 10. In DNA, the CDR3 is TGTGCCAGCAGCTTCTCGGGACAGGTAAAACACTACGAGCAGTACTTC. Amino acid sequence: CASSFSGQVKHYEQYF.

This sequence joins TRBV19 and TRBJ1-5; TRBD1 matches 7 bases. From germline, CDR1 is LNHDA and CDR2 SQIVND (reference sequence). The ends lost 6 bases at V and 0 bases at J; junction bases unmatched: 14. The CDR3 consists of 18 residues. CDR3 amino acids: CASSRDRYTIYSNQPQHF. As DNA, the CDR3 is TGTGCCAGTAGCCGGGACAGATACACAATTTATAGCAATCAGCCCCAGCATTTT.

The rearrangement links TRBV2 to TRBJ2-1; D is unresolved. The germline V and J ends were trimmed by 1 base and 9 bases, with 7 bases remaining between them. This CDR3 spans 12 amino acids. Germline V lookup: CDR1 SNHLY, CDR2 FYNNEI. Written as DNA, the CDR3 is TGTGCCAGCAGTGAAGTACAAGGTGAGCAGTTCTTC. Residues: CASSEVQGEQFF.

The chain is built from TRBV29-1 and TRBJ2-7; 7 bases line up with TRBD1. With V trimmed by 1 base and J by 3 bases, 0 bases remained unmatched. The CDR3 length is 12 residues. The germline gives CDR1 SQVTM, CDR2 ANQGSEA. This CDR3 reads CSVEGQGYEQYF. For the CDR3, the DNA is TGCAGCGTTGAAGGACAGGGCTACGAGCAGTACTTC.

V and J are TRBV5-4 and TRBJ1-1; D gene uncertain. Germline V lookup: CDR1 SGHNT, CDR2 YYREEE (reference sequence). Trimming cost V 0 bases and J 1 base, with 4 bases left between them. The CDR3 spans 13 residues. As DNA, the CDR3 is TGTGCCAGCAGCTTGGCCCGGAACACTGAAGCTTTCTTT. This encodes CASSLARNTEAFF.

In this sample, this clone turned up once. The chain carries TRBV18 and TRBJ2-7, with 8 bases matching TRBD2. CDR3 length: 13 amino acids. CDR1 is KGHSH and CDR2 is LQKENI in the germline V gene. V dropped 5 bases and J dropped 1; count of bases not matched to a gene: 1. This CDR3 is CASSVAGSYEQYF. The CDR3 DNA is TGTGCCAGCTCAGTAGCGGGGTCCTACGAGCAGTACTTC.

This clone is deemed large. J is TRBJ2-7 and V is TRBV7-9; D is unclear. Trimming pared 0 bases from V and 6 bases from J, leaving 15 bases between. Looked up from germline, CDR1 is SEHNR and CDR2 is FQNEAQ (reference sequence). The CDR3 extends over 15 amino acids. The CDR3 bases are TGTGCCAGCAGCTTAGCGGAAGGGTTGGGTACCGAGCAGTACTTC. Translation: CASSLAEGLGTEQYF.

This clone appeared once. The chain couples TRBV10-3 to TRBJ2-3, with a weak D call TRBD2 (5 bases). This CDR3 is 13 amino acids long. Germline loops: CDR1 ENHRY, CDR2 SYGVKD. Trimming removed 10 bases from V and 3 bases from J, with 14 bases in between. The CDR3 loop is CATAGGSTDTQYF. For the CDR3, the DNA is TGTGCCACCGCAGGAGGAAGTACAGATACGCAGTATTTT.

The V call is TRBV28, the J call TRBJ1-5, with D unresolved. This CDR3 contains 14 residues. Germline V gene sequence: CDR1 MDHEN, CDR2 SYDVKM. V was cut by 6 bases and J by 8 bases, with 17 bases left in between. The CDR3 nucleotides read TGTGCCAGCAGAAACGCGGGTGCAAGGGAGCCCCAGCATTTT. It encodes CASRNAGAREPQHF.

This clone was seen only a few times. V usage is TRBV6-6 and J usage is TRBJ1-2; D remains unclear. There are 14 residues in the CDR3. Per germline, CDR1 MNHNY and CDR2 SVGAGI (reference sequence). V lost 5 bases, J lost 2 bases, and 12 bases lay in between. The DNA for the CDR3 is TGTGCCAGCAGTCCAGACGGTGGCAACTATGGCTACACCTTC. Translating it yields CASSPDGGNYGYTF.

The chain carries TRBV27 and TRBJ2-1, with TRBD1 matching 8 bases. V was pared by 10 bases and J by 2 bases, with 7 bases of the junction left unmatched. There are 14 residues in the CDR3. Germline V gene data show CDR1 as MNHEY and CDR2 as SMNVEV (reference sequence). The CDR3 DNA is TGTGCCACAACTACAGGGGGAACCTACAATGAGCAGTTCTTC. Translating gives CATTTGGTYNEQFF.

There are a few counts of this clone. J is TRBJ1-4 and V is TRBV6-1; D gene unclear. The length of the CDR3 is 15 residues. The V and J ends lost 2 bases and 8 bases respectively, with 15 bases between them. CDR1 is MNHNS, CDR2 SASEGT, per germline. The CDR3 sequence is CASSESRWSSEKLFF. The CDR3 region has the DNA TGTGCCAGCAGTGAAAGTCGGTGGTCGTCCGAAAAACTGTTTTTT.

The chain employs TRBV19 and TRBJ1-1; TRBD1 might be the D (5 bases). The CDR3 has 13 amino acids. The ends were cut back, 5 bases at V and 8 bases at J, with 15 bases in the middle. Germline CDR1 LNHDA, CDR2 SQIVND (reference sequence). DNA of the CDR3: TGTGCCAGTAGTGAGGGACGGATATACGAAGCTTTCTTT. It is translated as CASSEGRIYEAFF.

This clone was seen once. CDR3 sequence: CASSRPGQVYGYTF. CDR3 nucleotides: TGCGCCAGCAGCCGACCGGGACAAGTCTATGGCTACACCTTC. The rearrangement uses TRBV4-1 and TRBJ1-2; perhaps TRBD1 as D (6 bases). V shed 4 bases and J shed 4 bases, with 13 bases lying between them. Looked up from germline, CDR1 is MGHRA and CDR2 is YSYEKL. CDR3 length: 14 residues.

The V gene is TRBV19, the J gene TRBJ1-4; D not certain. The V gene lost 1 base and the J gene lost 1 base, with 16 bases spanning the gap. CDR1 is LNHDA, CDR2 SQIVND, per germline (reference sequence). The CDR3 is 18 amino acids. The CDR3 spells CASSIVYTEDGTNEKLFF. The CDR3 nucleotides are TGTGCCAGTAGTATAGTTTATACTGAGGATGGAACTAATGAAAAACTGTTTTTT.

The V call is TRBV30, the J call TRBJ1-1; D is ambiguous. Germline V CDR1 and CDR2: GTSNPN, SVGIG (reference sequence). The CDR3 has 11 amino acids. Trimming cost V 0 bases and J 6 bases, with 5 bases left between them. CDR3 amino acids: CAWSVLSEAFF. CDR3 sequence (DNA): TGTGCCTGGAGTGTTTTGTCTGAAGCTTTCTTT.

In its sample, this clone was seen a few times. For the CDR3, the DNA is TGTGCCAGTAGTATAGGGCAGGGAAATAATCAGCCCCAGCATTTT. It codes for CASSIGQGNNQPQHF. The V gene is TRBV19, the J gene TRBJ1-5; maybe TRBD1 (5 bases). CDR3 length: 15 residues. The ends were cut back, 1 base at V and 4 bases at J, with 11 bases in the middle. Germline CDR1 is LNHDA and CDR2 is SQIVND (reference sequence).

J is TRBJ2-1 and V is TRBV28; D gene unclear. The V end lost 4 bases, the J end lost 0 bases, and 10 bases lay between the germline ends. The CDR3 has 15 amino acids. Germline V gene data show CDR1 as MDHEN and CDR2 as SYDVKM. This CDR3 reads CASSYVQLSYNEQFF. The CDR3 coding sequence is TGTGCCAGCAGTTACGTCCAGCTCTCCTACAATGAGCAGTTCTTC.

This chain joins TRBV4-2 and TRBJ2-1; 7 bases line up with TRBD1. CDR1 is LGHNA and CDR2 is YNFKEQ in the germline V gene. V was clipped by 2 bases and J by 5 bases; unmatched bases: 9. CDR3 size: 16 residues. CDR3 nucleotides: TGTGCCAGCAGCCAATACTACAGGGGTTGGGACAATGAGCAGTTCTTC. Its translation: CASSQYYRGWDNEQFF.

Here the CDR3 reads CASSPRTSDLGTDTQYF. The CDR3 nucleotides read TGTGCCAGCAGCCCCCGGACTAGCGATTTAGGGACAGATACGCAGTATTTT. This sequence joins TRBV5-6 and TRBJ2-3; 9 bases line up with TRBD2. V lost 4 bases, J lost 3 bases, and 12 bases stayed unmatched. This CDR3 is built from 17 residues. CDR1 is SGHDT, CDR2 YYEEEE, per germline.

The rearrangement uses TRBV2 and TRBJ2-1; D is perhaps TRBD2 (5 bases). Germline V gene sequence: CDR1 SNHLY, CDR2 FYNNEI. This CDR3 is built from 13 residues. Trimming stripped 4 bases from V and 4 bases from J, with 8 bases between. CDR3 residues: CASSASGYNEQFF. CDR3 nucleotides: TGTGCCAGCAGTGCCTCGGGATACAATGAGCAGTTCTTC.